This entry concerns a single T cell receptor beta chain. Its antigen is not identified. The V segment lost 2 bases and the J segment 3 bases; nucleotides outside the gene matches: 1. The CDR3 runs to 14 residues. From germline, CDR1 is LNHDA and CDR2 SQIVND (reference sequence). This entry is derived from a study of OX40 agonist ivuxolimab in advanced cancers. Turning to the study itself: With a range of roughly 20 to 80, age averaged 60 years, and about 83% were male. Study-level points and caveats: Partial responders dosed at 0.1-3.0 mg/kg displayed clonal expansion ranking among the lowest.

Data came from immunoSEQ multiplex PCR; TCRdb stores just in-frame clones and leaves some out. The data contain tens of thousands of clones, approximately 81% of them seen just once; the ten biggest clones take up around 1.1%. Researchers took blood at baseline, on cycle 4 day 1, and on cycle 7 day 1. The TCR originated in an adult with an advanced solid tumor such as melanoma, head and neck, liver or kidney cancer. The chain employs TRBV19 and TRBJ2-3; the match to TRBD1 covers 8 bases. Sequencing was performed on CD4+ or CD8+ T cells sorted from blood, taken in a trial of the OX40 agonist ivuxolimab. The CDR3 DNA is TGTGCCAGTAGTATATGGGACAGGACAGATACGCAGTATTTT. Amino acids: CASSIWDRTDTQYF.